This is a list of T cell receptor beta chains from one sample in a study of blood T cell repertoires in COVID-19. The repertoire was sequenced with immunoSEQ multiplex PCR; TCRdb's copy has only in-frame clones and lacks some. In the table there are 150,000 or so clones, around 88% of which are singletons. The sequenced sample was peripheral blood. The receptor source for this set is a man aged 45-60 years with acute or convalescent COVID-19. Each CDR3 is given with its conserved first and last residue. A D gene is named only where the DNA matches it firmly. Size values are once, few and many counts, or a class for expanded clones, and some rows have none.

size: once
V: TRBV28
D: TRBD1
J: TRBJ1-1
DNA: TGTGCCAGCAGGGCCCAATCAAGGACAGGGGTGGGCACTGAAGCTTTCTTT
CDR3: CASRAQSRTGVGTEAFF

size: -
V: TRBV28
D: -
J: TRBJ1-2
DNA: TGTGCCAGCAGTTTAGGGGGCGGAGTGGCAGGGGTGCAATATGGCTACACCTTC
CDR3: CASSLGGGVAGVQYGYTF

size: -
V: TRBV7-2
D: -
J: TRBJ1-4
DNA: TGTGCCAGCAGCTTAGGAAGGTGGGGCGAAAAACTGTTTTTT
CDR3: CASSLGRWGEKLFF

size: few
V: TRBV10-1
D: -
J: TRBJ1-2
DNA: TGCGCCAGCAGACCGGTCGGTGAGGGCTACACCTTC
CDR3: CASRPVGEGYTF

size: -
V: TRBV19
D: -
J: TRBJ2-2
DNA: TGTGCCAGTCGACCTCGAGGCCTCGACACCGGGGAGCTGTTTTTT
CDR3: CASRPRGLDTGELFF

size: -
V: TRBV5-1
D: -
J: TRBJ1-2
DNA: TGCGCCAGCAGCTTGTCCCGGGGGGATGGCTACACCTTC
CDR3: CASSLSRGDGYTF

size: few
V: TRBV9
D: -
J: TRBJ2-3
DNA: TGTGCCAGCAGCGTAGTAGCAGATACGCAGTATTTT
CDR3: CASSVVADTQYF

size: -
V: TRBV11-2
D: -
J: TRBJ2-1
DNA: TGTGCCAGCAGCTTAGATCCAGGAGGGTATGAGCAGTTCTTC
CDR3: CASSLDPGGYEQFF

size: -
V: TRBV18
D: TRBD1
J: TRBJ1-5
DNA: TGTGCCAGCTCACGGGAGACAGGGTGGAATCAGCCCCAGCATTTT
CDR3: CASSRETGWNQPQHF

size: -
V: TRBV7-9
D: -
J: TRBJ1-5
DNA: TGTGCCAGCAGCCGTCTGGGCGTGGGGGGTTTAAATCAGCCCCAGCATTTT
CDR3: CASSRLGVGGLNQPQHF

size: -
V: TRBV3-1/TRBV3-2
D: -
J: TRBJ2-1
DNA: TGTGCCAGCAGCCCCCTTGGCTGGTACAATGAGCAGTTCTTC
CDR3: CASSPLGWYNEQFF

size: -
V: TRBV28
D: TRBD2
J: TRBJ2-2
DNA: TGTGCCAGCAGTTTGGGACTAGCGGGAGGAAACACCGGGGAGCTGTTTTTT
CDR3: CASSLGLAGGNTGELFF

size: -
V: TRBV29-1
D: TRBD1
J: TRBJ2-1
DNA: TGCAGCGCCCGAGGGACAGATGTGCTTTGGGGTGAGCAGTTCTTC
CDR3: CSARGTDVLWGEQFF

size: -
V: TRBV7-3
D: -
J: TRBJ1-4
DNA: TGTGCCAGCAGCCCCTCCGGGACAACTAATGAAAAACTGTTTTTT
CDR3: CASSPSGTTNEKLFF

size: -
V: TRBV19
D: TRBD1
J: TRBJ1-5
DNA: TGTGCCAGTAGTACTCTCGACAGGGGGCAAAGGGCGTTTCAGCCCCAGCATTTT
CDR3: CASSTLDRGQRAFQPQHF

size: -
V: TRBV4-1
D: -
J: TRBJ1-2
DNA: TGCGCCAGCAGCCAGAACAGGGCTAACTATGGCTACACCTTC
CDR3: CASSQNRANYGYTF

size: -
V: TRBV5-8
D: TRBD1
J: TRBJ2-7
DNA: TGTGCCAGCCTACAAACCGGGACAGGGAAGGCCGAGCAGTACTTC
CDR3: CASLQTGTGKAEQYF

size: once
V: TRBV6-1
D: TRBD2
J: TRBJ2-4
DNA: TGTGCCAGCAGTGAGCTACTAGCGGGGGGCTCTGGGGCCAAAAACATTCAGTACTTC
CDR3: CASSELLAGGSGAKNIQYF

size: -
V: TRBV6-1
D: -
J: TRBJ2-1
DNA: TGTGCCAGCAGTGAATTAGTGGGAGGTTCCTACAATGAGCAGTTCTTC
CDR3: CASSELVGGSYNEQFF

size: -
V: TRBV20-1
D: TRBD2
J: TRBJ2-1
DNA: TGCAGTGCTAGTTCGGGACTAGTCACAAATGAGCAGTTCTTC
CDR3: CSASSGLVTNEQFF

size: -
V: TRBV5-4
D: TRBD1
J: TRBJ1-1
DNA: TGTGCCAGCAGCTTGGCCCGACAGGGGGGCACTGAAGCTTTCTTT
CDR3: CASSLARQGGTEAFF

size: -
V: TRBV5-1
D: -
J: TRBJ2-5
DNA: TGCGCCAGCAGCTGGGCGACGGAGGCTGAGACCCAGTACTTC
CDR3: CASSWATEAETQYF

size: -
V: TRBV19
D: -
J: TRBJ1-2
DNA: TGTGCCAGTAGGGATCCCGGGGGGGCAAGACAAGCTAACTATGGCTACACCTTC
CDR3: CASRDPGGARQANYGYTF

size: -
V: TRBV18
D: TRBD2
J: TRBJ2-3
DNA: TGTGCCAGCTCCCCAAAGGGGACTAGCGGGATGACAGATACGCAGTATTTT
CDR3: CASSPKGTSGMTDTQYF

size: -
V: TRBV5-1
D: TRBD1
J: TRBJ1-2
DNA: TGCGCCAGCAGCTTGCGTCCTCCCGGGACAGGCTATGGCTACACCTTC
CDR3: CASSLRPPGTGYGYTF

size: -
V: TRBV28
D: -
J: TRBJ1-1
DNA: TGTGCCAGCAGTCGCGGGGTAAACACTGAAGCTTTCTTT
CDR3: CASSRGVNTEAFF

size: once
V: TRBV9
D: TRBD1
J: TRBJ1-1
DNA: TGTGCCAGCAGCGTAAACAGGGGAGGCACTGAAGCTTTCTTT
CDR3: CASSVNRGGTEAFF

size: -
V: TRBV3-1/TRBV3-2
D: -
J: TRBJ2-5
DNA: TGTGCCAGCAGCCAAAATAACCAAGAGACCCAGTACTTC
CDR3: CASSQNNQETQYF

size: -
V: TRBV2
D: TRBD2
J: TRBJ2-3
DNA: TGTGCCAGCGAGGCTAGCGGGAGAAATACGCAGTATTTT
CDR3: CASEASGRNTQYF

size: once
V: TRBV2
D: -
J: TRBJ2-7
DNA: TGTGCCAGCAGCCGACAGACCACTGCCTACGAGCAGTACTTC
CDR3: CASSRQTTAYEQYF

size: -
V: TRBV5-4
D: TRBD1
J: TRBJ1-1
DNA: TGTGCCAGCTCCTACAGGGGGCGACGGGCCACTGAAGCTTTCTTT
CDR3: CASSYRGRRATEAFF

size: -
V: TRBV7-9
D: -
J: TRBJ2-3
DNA: TGTGCCAGCAGCTTAGCGGGAGCGACAGATACGCAGTATTTT
CDR3: CASSLAGATDTQYF